This entry is about one T cell receptor beta chain. Its antigen remains undetermined. No much larger clone exists at a distance of one base, and base qualities are not known. The entry originates in a study of T cell repertoires in ileal Crohn's disease (dated by TCRdb to between 2018 and 2020). As for the study more broadly: The median duration of disease was around 7.3 years, and at the time of surgery 30% to 35% of patients were active smokers. The study was conducted in parallel with a multicentre cohort built to find predictors of early endoscopic recurrence after ileocolonic resection. Roughly half of the patients were given postoperative therapy, with 15 to 20 on anti-TNF agents and about a dozen on thiopurines. Neoterminal ileum biopsies obtained at postoperative colonoscopy were designated as M6 samples. TCR repertoire analysis was done in roughly 57 Crohn's disease patients from a prospective multicentre cohort. A total of 170 or so mucosal samples from around 60 patients were sequenced, with samples obtained at several locations on the surgical specimen and at postoperative endoscopy. Every patient underwent surgery because of a complication, which was stricturing disease in around 61% of cases and penetrating disease in approximately 40%. Endoscopic postoperative recurrence was defined as a Rutgeerts score above i0. The full study reports these points: Postoperative endoscopy timing varied within the first year after surgery, with a median delay of approximately 6.3 months. Compared with CD4 T cells, sorted CD8 T cells contained more high-frequency clones, which suggests that the mucosal expansions were mostly CD8. Endoscopic recurrence was linked to a higher percentage of high-frequency clones at surgery, and recurrence occurred in every patient whose clonality exceeded 26.8% (18/57). A significantly higher proportion of clonal expansions was observed in active smokers at surgery than in non-smokers (about 25% vs 20%, p=0.02). Only a subgroup of patients, of unstated size, had mucosal CD4 and CD8 T cells sorted and sequenced.

Roughly 0.55 micrograms of biopsy DNA per sample were submitted for commercial TCRB immunosequencing. Adaptive Biotechnology amplified CDR3 regions from genomic DNA with a two-step multiplex PCR that controlled for amplification bias. Primers for every V and J gene segment were used in the first PCR, and barcodes and Illumina adapters were added in the second PCR. CDR3 libraries were sequenced using an Illumina instrument. Per the original workflow: Analysis combined the vendor-provided pipelines with custom analysis of raw data in R/Bioconductor under R version 3.3.0. Clonality, ranging from 0 to 1, was calculated as the inverse of the normalised Shannon entropy of all productive clones. High-frequency clones were defined as the share of the repertoire occupied by the top 100 clones, with only clones passing a 95% confidence test being retained. Repertoire diversity was measured with the Simpson index, and overlap between samples was measured with the Morisita-Horn index. What TCRdb holds here is the immuneACCESS table cut down to in-frame rearrangements. Part of the clones is not present; checked against another copy, under half of the missing clones reflect an unresolved V gene, and the others are unexplained. The DNA gave D and trimming, while V, J and clone size come from that table. The sample includes about 13,000 clones, with more than 65% observed a single time. Roughly 8.6% of the sample is held by the ten biggest clonotypes.

The time point label of this sample denotes: neoterminal ileum biopsy at postoperative endoscopy, about 6 months after surgery. To be eligible, patients had to be adults with ileal or ileocolonic Crohn's disease and an indication for ileocolonic resection. Whole ileal mucosal biopsies were kept frozen at -80 degrees C prior to DNA extraction. A TRizol-based method was used to extract genomic DNA from the frozen whole biopsies, and the DNA was quantified with a NanoDrop 2000 spectrophotometer. CDR1 and CDR2 are read off the germline V gene as SGDLS and YYNGEE. V is shortened by 6 bases, J by 14 bases, and the region joining them spans 12 bases. The CDR3 spans 10 residues, from the cysteine through the phenylalanine. Kept here is only the CDR3 DNA, which spans 30 bases and is read in frame from base 1.

This receptor was identified in an adult with Crohn's disease. The specimen was ileal tissue. The chain is assembled from TRBV9 and TRBJ2-1; the D gene assignment is perhaps TRBD1 or TRBD2, with each matching 5 bases. For the CDR3, the sequence is CASKGDREFF. The sequenced DNA is TGTGCCAGCAAAGGGGACCGGGAGTTCTTC.